The 16 T cell receptor beta chains below come from one sample, sequenced in a study of T-cell memory formation after mild COVID-19. Using its own MiXCR run on the 5' RACE reads, TCRdb lists one record per CDR3 protein. Among some 180,000 distinct CDR3 sequences listed, approximately 17% were seen once. Sequenced sample: PBMCs or a T cell subset sorted from them (not recorded which). The receptors were gathered from a young man who had mild COVID-19 (a few samples of this study predate the infection). Cell type and time point are not known.

There are a few counts of this clonotype. This chain connects TRBV2 to TRBJ2-7; no clear D. From germline, CDR1 is SNHLY and CDR2 FYNNEI. Trimming took 3 bases from V and 2 from J, leaving 11 bases between them. This CDR3 contains 14 residues. The CDR3 reads CASSEQPGPYEQYF. In DNA form, the CDR3 reads TGTGCCAGCAGTGAGCAACCAGGACCCTACGAGCAGTACTTC.

This clonotype was detected a few times. The chain employs TRBV18 and TRBJ1-4; D might be TRBD1 (6 bases). Germline V gene sequence: CDR1 KGHSH, CDR2 LQKENI. V dropped 6 bases and J dropped 8 bases, with 13 bases sitting between them. The CDR3 is made up of 13 amino acids. The CDR3 is CASSTTGGEKLFF. DNA for the CDR3: TGTGCCAGCTCCACGACAGGCGGAGAAAAACTGTTTTTT.

This rearrangement joins TRBV2 to TRBJ1-1; weak D call: TRBD1 (6 bases). CDR3 length: 14 amino acids. V lost 3 bases and J lost 1, with 9 bases in between. Germline CDR1 is SNHLY and CDR2 is FYNNEI. In DNA, the CDR3 is TGTGCCAGCAGTGAGGGGGCTAGGAACACTGAAGCTTTCTTT. This translates into CASSEGARNTEAFF.

The V gene is TRBV7-2, the J gene TRBJ2-1, with D possibly TRBD2 on 7 matching bases. The CDR3 consists of 14 residues. Germline V gene sequence: CDR1 SGHTA, CDR2 FQGNSA. V lost 1 base and J lost 8, with 12 bases in between. This chain's CDR3 is CASSLGRGAHEQFF. The CDR3 region has the DNA TGTGCCAGCAGCTTAGGTCGGGGGGCGCATGAGCAGTTCTTC.

To note about this clonotype: The conserved closing phenylalanine or tryptophan is absent in this CDR3, likely reflecting a read error. The chain has TRBV10-1 and TRBJ2-7, with D perhaps matching TRBD1 (5 bases). This CDR3 is built from 14 residues. Germline CDR1 and CDR2: WNHNN and SYGVQD (reference sequence). The V end lost 4 bases, the J end lost 4 bases, and 14 bases lay between the germline ends. The CDR3: CASSADTGKYEQYL. CDR3 coding DNA: TGCGCCAGCAGTGCGGACACAGGAAAATACGAGCAGTACTTG.

In its sample, this clonotype was seen a few times. The V call is TRBV29-1, the J call TRBJ2-3; 9 bases agree with TRBD1. CDR1 is SQVTM, CDR2 ANQGSEA, per germline. The CDR3 runs 14 residues. The trim removed 7 bases at V and 6 bases at J, leaving 11 bases unmatched. The CDR3 DNA reads TGCAGCGGGTCGGGACAGGGTGGTTCGGATACGCAGTATTTT. This translates into CSGSGQGGSDTQYF.

The V and J genes are TRBV5-1 and TRBJ1-1; D unclear. Trimming took off 0 bases at V and 3 bases at J, with 9 bases between the two ends. The CDR3 is 14 amino acids. The V gene's germline CDR1 is SGHRS and CDR2 YFSETQ. CDR3 amino acids: CASSLVGLHTEAFF. CDR3 DNA sequence: TGCGCCAGCAGCTTGGTCGGGCTTCACACTGAAGCTTTCTTT.

This chain links TRBV4-3 with TRBJ1-1; D is unclear. The V end was cut by 0 bases, the J end by 8 bases, with 10 bases between. Germline loops: CDR1 LGHNA, CDR2 YSLEER. This CDR3 is built from 13 residues. For the CDR3, the DNA is TGCGCCAGCAGCCAAGAGGTAGCCAGGGAAGCTTTCTTT. This codes for CASSQEVAREAFF.

The chain recombines TRBV6-2 or TRBV6-3 with TRBJ1-2; D possibly corresponds to TRBD1 (6 bases). Germline V gene sequence: CDR1 MNHEY, CDR2 SVGEGT. The CDR3 sequence is 14 residues long. The ends were cut back, 0 bases at V and 12 bases at J, with 17 bases in the middle. DNA for the CDR3: TGTGCCAGCAGTTACTCGGCCTACAGGGAGTACGACACCTTC. This translates into CASSYSAYREYDTF.

J is TRBJ1-5 and V is TRBV7-9; D uncertain. The CDR3 extends over 11 amino acids. CDR1 and CDR2 (germline): SEHNR, FQNEAQ (reference sequence). Trimming left V 4 bases short and J 11 bases short, with 9 bases between. The CDR3 here is CASSSSGAQHF. In DNA form, the CDR3 reads TGTGCCAGCAGCTCGTCTGGGGCCCAGCATTTT.

The gene calls are TRBV20-1 and TRBJ1-2; D call uncertain. Germline values: CDR1 DFQATT, CDR2 SNEGSKA (reference sequence). This CDR3 has 10 residues. Trimming stripped 5 bases from V and 2 bases from J, with 3 bases between. As DNA, the CDR3 is TGCAGTGCTGGGAACTATGGCTACACCTTC. As protein: CSAGNYGYTF.

This clonotype was picked up a small number of times. The chain couples TRBV5-1 to TRBJ2-1, with D possibly being TRBD2 (6 bases). Germline assignment: CDR1 SGHRS and CDR2 YFSETQ. The CDR3 is made up of 15 amino acids. V was cut by 1 base and J by 6 bases, with 14 bases left in between. As DNA, the CDR3 is TGCGCCAGCAGCTTGATACCGGGAGACCCCAATGAGCAGTTCTTC. Amino acid sequence: CASSLIPGDPNEQFF.

J is TRBJ2-3 and V is TRBV7-2; TRBD2 matches 7 bases. CDR1 and CDR2 (germline): SGHTA, FQGNSA. V was clipped by 4 bases and J by 2 bases; unmatched bases: 6. The CDR3 covers 15 residues. DNA for the CDR3: TGTGCCAGCAGCTGGAGCGGGATAACCACAGATACGCAGTATTTT. It is translated as CASSWSGITTDTQYF.

The rearrangement joins TRBV5-1 to TRBJ2-3, with a weak D call TRBD1 (5 bases). The CDR3 consists of 15 residues. Per germline, CDR1 SGHRS and CDR2 YFSETQ. The V gene lost 0 bases and the J gene lost 1 base, with 9 bases spanning the gap. The DNA of the CDR3 is TGCGCCAGCAGCTTGGGAGACAGACGCACAGATACGCAGTATTTT. This translates into CASSLGDRRTDTQYF.

The V call is TRBV4-3, the J call TRBJ2-3; D might be TRBD2 (7 bases). The length of the CDR3 is 14 residues. Trimming shortened V by 4 bases and J by 6 bases, and 14 bases separated the two germline ends. Germline V lookup: CDR1 LGHNA, CDR2 YSLEER. CDR3 sequence reads: CASSRTGGRDTQYF. In DNA form, the CDR3 reads TGCGCCAGCAGCCGGACGGGGGGCCGGGATACGCAGTATTTT.

The CDR3 DNA reads as TGTGCCAGCAGTGAATGGGAGGGCTATGGCTACACCTTC. This codes for CASSEWEGYGYTF. V and J are TRBV2 and TRBJ1-2; no clear D. Looked up from germline, CDR1 is SNHLY and CDR2 is FYNNEI. The CDR3 is 13 amino acids. V was trimmed by 2 bases and J by 4 bases, leaving 8 bases between them. The full variable domain, in which reference TRBV2 and TRBJ1-2 provide the parts outside the CDR3, is EPEVTQTPSHQVTQMGQEVILRCVPISNHLYFYWYRQILGQKVEFLVSFYNNEISEKSEIFDDQFSVERPDGSNFTLKIRSTKLEDSAMYFCASSEWEGYGYTFGSGTRLTVV.